Listed below are T cell receptor beta chains from one sample, sequenced in a study of cytomegalovirus exposure and HLA in healthy donors. Sequencing used immunoSEQ multiplex PCR; TCRdb keeps in-frame clones, though not all of them. The repertoire holds about 200,000 clones, almost 85% seen once, with about 2.3% in the top ten. The specimen was PBMCs. Receptors were obtained from a woman aged 45 to 65 in good health and CMV-seronegative. Both conserved end residues are trimmed from each CDR3. A D gene is named only where the DNA matches it firmly.

>NA|TRBV5-1|TRBJ2-3
ASTDSLRDTDTQY
>TRBD2|TRBV9|TRBJ2-1
ASSVAVSGSSYNEQF
>TRBD1|TRBV30|TRBJ2-1
AWRSGQLFYNEQF
>NA|TRBV7-2|TRBJ2-4
ASSSTDRRGIQY
>TRBD1|TRBV5-4|TRBJ1-4
ASSLQGANEKLF
>NA|TRBV20-1|TRBJ2-1
SASIYNEQF
>NA|TRBV6-6|TRBJ2-1
ASRTRTAARWDEQF
>NA|TRBV18|TRBJ1-1
ASSPPNRKGLNTEAF
>TRBD1|TRBV11-3|TRBJ2-2
ASSSGQGAAGELF
>NA|TRBV5-1|TRBJ2-2
ASSLRAVGDTGELF
>TRBD1|TRBV19|TRBJ2-3
ASTGQNTDTQY
>NA|TRBV4-3|TRBJ2-3
ASSQGGGVADTQY
>TRBD2|TRBV27|TRBJ2-7
ASSLTSGGSYEQY
>NA|TRBV29-1|TRBJ1-1
SVGAGMNTEAF
>TRBD2|TRBV7-9|TRBJ2-7
ASSLELADPYEQY
>TRBD2|TRBV5-1|TRBJ2-7
ASSLRAQRGNYEQY
>NA|TRBV7-9|TRBJ1-1
SSSYTLAGMNTEAF
>NA|TRBV5-1|TRBJ2-1
ASSAGGNNEQF
>NA|TRBV11-2|TRBJ1-1
ASSFSVGEAF
>NA|TRBV7-2|TRBJ1-3
ASSLELDRDSGNTIY
>TRBD1|TRBV19|TRBJ1-2
ASSIPMGTGSGYT
>NA|TRBV10-3|TRBJ1-2
AITPGGEIPYYGYT
>TRBD2|TRBV30|TRBJ2-1
AGWGKRESYNEQF